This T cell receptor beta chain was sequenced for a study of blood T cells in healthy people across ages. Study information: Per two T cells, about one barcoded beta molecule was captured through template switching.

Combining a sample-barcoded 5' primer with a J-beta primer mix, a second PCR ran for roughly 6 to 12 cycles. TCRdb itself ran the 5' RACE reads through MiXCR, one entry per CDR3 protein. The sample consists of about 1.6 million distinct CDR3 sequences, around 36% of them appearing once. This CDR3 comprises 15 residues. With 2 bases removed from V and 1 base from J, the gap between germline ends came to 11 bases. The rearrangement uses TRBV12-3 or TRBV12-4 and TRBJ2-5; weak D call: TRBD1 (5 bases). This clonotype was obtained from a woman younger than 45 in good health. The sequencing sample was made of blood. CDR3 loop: CASSLISGRQETQYF. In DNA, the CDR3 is TGTGCCAGCAGTTTAATCTCAGGGCGCCAAGAGACCCAGTACTTC.